The T cell receptor beta chain described here comes from a study of T cell responses to AZD1222 COVID-19 vaccine. Across the whole study: Pooled samples include second doses given at about 4 or 12 weeks. Study-wide findings and caveats: Without day 14 samples, only post-peak T cell repertoires were studied. Spike-specific TCR breadth and depth grew following two AZD1222 doses.

Some clones are missing from TCRdb's copy, which holds only in-frame ones; the method was immunoSEQ multiplex PCR. The data show about 73,000 clones, around 88% seen once. As for this clone: Its specificity is unknown.

After removal of 4 bases from V and 1 base from J, the junction contained 10 bases not matched to a gene. CDR1 and CDR2 from the germline V gene are MGHRA and YSYEKL. There are 17 residues in the CDR3. The sample in question was peripheral blood, obtained on day 0 of AZD1222 vaccination. The V and J genes are TRBV4-1 and TRBJ2-7; 10 bases line up with TRBD2. This clonotype was sampled from an adult in good health. The DNA for the CDR3 is TGCGCCAGCAGCCCGAATAGCGGGGGGCTTTTATCCTACGAGCAGTACTTC. Residues: CASSPNSGGLLSYEQYF.